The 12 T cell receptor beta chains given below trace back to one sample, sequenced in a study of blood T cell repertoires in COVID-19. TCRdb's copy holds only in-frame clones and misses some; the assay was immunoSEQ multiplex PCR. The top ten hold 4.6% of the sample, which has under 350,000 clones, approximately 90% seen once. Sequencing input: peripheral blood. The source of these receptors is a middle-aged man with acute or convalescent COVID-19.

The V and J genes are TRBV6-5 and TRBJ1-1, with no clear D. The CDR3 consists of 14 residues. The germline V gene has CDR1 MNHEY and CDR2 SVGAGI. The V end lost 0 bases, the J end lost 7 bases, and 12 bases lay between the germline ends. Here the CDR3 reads CASSYSIYGSEAFF. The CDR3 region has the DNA TGTGCCAGCAGTTACTCGATATACGGGAGTGAAGCTTTCTTT.

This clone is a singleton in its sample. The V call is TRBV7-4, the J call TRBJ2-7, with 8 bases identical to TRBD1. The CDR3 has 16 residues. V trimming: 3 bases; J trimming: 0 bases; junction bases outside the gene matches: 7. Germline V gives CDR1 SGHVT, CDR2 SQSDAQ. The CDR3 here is CASSLGAGTGSYEQYF. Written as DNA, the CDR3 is TGTGCCAGCAGCTTGGGGGCCGGGACAGGCTCCTACGAGCAGTACTTC.

The CDR3 is CASSSTGQGVPEKLFF. DNA of the CDR3: TGTGCCAGCAGCTCAACGGGACAGGGGGTTCCTGAAAAACTGTTTTTT. The chain has TRBV5-4 and TRBJ1-4; 11 positions match TRBD1. With V trimmed by 3 bases and J by 7 bases, 8 bases remained unmatched. Germline values: CDR1 SGHNT, CDR2 YYREEE (reference sequence). The CDR3 is made up of 16 amino acids.

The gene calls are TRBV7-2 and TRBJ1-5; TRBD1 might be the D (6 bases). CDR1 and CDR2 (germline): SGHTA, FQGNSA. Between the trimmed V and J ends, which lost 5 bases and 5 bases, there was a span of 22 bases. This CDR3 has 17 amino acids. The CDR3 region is CASSHRAPGGVDQPQHF. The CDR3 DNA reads TGTGCCAGCAGCCACAGGGCCCCCGGGGGGGTCGATCAGCCCCAGCATTTT.

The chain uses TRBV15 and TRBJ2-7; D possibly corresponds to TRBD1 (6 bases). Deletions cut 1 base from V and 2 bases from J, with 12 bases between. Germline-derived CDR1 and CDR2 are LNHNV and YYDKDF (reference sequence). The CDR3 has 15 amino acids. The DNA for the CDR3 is TGTGCCACCAGCAGAGCAAGACAGGCTACCTACGAGCAGTACTTC. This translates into CATSRARQATYEQYF. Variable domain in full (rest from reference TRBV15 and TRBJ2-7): DAMVIQNPRYQVTQFGKPVTLSCSQTLNHNVMYWYQQKSSQAPKLLFHYYDKDFNNEADTPDNFQSRRPNTSFCFLDIRSPGLGDTAMYLCATSRARQATYEQYFGPGTRLTVT.

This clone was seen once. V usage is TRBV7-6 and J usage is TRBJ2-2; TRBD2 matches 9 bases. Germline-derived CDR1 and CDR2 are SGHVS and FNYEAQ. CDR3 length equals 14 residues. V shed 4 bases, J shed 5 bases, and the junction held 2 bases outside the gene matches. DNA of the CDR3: TGTGCCAGCAGCTCTAGCGGGGTGACCGGGGAGCTGTTTTTT. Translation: CASSSSGVTGELFF.

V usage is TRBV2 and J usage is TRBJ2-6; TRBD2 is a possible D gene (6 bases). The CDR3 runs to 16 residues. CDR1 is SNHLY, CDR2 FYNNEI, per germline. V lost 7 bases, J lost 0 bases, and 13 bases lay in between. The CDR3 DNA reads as TGTGCCAGCACCCAGGCGGGGCTCTCTGGGGCCAACGTCCTGACTTTC. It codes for CASTQAGLSGANVLTF.

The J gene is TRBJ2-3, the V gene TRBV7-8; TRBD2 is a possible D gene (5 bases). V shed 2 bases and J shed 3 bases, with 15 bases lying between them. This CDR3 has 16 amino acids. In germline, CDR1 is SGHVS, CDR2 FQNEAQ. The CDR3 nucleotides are TGTGCCAGCAGCTTAAGTTGGACTTCCGGAACAGATACGCAGTATTTT. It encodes CASSLSWTSGTDTQYF.

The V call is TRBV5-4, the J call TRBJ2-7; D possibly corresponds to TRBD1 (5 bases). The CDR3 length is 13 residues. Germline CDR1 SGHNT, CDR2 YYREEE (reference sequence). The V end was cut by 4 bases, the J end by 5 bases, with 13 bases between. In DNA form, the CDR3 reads TGTGCCAGCAGCGGGGAAGGGGTTCACGAGCAGTACTTC. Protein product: CASSGEGVHEQYF.

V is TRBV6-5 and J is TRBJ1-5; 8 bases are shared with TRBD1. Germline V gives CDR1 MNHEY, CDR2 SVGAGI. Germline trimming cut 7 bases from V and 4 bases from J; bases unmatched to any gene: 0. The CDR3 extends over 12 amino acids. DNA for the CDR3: TGTGCCAGCAACAGGGGGAATCAGCCCCAGCATTTT. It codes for CASNRGNQPQHF.

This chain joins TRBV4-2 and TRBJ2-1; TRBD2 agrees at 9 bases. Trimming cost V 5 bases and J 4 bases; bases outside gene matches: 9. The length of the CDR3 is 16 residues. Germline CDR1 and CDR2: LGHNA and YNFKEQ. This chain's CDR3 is CASSSPLAGVYNEQFF. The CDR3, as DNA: TGTGCCAGCAGCAGTCCACTAGCGGGCGTTTACAATGAGCAGTTCTTC.

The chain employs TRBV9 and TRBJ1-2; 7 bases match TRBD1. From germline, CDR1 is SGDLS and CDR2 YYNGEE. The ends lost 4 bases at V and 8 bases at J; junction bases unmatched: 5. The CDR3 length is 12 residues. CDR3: CASSISGGGYTF. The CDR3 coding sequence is TGTGCCAGCAGCATTTCAGGGGGAGGCTACACCTTC.